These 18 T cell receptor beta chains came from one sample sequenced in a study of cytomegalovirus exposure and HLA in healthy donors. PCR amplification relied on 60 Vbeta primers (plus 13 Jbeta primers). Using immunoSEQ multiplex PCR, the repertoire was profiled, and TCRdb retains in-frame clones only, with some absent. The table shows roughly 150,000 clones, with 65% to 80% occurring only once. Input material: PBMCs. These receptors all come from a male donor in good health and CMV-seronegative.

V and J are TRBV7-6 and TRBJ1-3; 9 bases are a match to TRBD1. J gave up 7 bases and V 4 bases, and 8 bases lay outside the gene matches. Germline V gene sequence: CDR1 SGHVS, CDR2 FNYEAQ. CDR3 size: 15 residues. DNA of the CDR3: TGTGCCAGCAGCTCAGGGACAGGGTTTGCGAACACCATATATTTT. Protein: CASSSGTGFANTIYF.

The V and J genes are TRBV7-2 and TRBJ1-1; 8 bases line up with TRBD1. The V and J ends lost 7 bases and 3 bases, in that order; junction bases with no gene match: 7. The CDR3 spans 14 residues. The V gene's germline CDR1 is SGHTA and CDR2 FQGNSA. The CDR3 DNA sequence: TGTGCCAGCAACCTCAGGGGGCCGGACACTGAAGCTTTCTTT. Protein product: CASNLRGPDTEAFF.

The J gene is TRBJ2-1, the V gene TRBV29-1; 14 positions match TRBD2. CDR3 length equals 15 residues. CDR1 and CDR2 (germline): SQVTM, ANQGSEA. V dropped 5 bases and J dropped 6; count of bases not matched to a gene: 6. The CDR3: CSVMTSGRAGNEQFF. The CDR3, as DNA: TGCAGCGTTATGACTAGCGGGAGGGCCGGCAATGAGCAGTTCTTC.

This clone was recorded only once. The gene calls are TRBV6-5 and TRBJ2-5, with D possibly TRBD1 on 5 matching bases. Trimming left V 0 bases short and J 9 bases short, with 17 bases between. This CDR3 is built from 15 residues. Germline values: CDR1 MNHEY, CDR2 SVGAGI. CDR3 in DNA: TGTGCCAGCAGTTACTCCCCTCGAGACAGACATCCCCAGTACTTC. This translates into CASSYSPRDRHPQYF.

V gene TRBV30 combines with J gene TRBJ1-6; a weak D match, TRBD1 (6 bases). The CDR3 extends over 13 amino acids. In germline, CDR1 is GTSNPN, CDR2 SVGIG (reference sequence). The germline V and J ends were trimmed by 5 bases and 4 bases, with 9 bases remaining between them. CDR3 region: CAWGQGYNSPLHF. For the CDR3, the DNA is TGTGCCTGGGGTCAGGGGTATAATTCACCCCTCCACTTT.

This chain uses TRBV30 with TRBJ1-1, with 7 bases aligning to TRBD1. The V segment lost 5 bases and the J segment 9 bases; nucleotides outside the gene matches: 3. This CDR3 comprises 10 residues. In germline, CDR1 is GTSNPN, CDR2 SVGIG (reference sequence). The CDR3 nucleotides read TGTGCCTGGGAGGGGGCCAAAGCTTTCTTT. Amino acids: CAWEGAKAFF.

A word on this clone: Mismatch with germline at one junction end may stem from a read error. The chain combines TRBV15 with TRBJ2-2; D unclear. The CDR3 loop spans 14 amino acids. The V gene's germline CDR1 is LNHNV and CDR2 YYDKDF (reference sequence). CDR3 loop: CATSGDLNTGELFF. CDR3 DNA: TGTGCCACCAGCGGAGACCTGAACACCGGGGAGCTGTTTTTT.

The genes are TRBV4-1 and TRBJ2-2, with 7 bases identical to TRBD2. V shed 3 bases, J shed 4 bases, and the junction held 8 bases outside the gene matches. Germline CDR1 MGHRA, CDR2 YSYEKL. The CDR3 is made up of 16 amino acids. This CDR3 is CASSHREREGTGELFF. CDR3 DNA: TGCGCCAGCAGCCACAGAGAGAGGGAGGGCACCGGGGAGCTGTTTTTT.

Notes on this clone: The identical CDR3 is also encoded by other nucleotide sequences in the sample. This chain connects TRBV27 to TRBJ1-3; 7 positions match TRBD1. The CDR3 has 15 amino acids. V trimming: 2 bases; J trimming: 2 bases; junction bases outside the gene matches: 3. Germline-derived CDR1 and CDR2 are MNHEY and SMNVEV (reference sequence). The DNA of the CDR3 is TGTGCCAGCAGTTTAAGACAGGGTGCTGGAAACACCATATATTTT. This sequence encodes CASSLRQGAGNTIYF.

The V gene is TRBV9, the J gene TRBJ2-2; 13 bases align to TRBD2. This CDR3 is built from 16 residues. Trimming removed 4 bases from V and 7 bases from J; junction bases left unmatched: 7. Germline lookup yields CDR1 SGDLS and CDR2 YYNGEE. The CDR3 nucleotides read TGTGCCAGCAGCCGACTAGCGGGAGGCGGTGACGGGGAGCTGTTTTTT. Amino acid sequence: CASSRLAGGGDGELFF.

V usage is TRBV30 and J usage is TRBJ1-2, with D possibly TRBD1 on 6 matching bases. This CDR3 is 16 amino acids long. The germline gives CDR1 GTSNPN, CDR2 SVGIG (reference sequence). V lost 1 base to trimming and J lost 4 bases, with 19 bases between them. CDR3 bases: TGTGCCTGGAGTGGGACAGCGAGTTTTTTTTCCTATGGCTACACCTTC. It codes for CAWSGTASFFSYGYTF.

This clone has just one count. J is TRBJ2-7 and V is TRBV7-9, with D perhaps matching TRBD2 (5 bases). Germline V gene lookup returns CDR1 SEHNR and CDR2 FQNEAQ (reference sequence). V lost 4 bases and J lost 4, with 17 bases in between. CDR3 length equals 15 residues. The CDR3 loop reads CASSSGLQLDYEQYF. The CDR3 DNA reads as TGTGCCAGCAGCTCCGGCCTCCAACTAGATTACGAGCAGTACTTC.

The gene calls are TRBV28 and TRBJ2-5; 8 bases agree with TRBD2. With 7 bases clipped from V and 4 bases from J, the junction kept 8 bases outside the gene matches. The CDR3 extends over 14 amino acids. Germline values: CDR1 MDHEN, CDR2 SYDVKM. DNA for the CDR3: TGTGCCAGCACCCCTGGGCTAGCGGGAGAGACCCAGTACTTC. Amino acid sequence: CASTPGLAGETQYF.

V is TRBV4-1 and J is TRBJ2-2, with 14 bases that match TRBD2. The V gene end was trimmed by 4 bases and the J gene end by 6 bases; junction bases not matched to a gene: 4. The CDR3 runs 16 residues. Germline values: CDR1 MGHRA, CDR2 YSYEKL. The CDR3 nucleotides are TGCGCCAGCAGCCGAGGGACTAGCGGGAGTTCCGGGGAGCTGTTTTTT. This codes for CASSRGTSGSSGELFF.

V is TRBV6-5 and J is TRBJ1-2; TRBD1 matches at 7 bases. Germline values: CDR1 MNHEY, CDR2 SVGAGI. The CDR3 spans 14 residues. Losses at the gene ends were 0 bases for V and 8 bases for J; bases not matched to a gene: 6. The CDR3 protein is CASSYSGGGRGYTF. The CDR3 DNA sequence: TGTGCCAGCAGTTACTCAGGGGGCGGAAGGGGCTACACCTTC.

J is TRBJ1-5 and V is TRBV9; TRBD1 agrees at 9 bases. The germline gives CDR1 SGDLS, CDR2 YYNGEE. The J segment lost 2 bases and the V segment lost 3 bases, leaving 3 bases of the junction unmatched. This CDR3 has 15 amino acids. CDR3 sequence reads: CASSATGGGNQPQHF. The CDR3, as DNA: TGTGCCAGCAGCGCGACAGGGGGAGGCAATCAGCCCCAGCATTTT.

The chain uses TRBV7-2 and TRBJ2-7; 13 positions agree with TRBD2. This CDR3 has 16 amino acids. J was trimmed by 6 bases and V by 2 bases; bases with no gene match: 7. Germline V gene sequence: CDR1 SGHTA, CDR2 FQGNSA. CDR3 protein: CASSLLDRTSGSEQYF. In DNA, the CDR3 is TGTGCCAGCAGCTTACTGGATAGGACTAGCGGGAGCGAGCAGTACTTC.

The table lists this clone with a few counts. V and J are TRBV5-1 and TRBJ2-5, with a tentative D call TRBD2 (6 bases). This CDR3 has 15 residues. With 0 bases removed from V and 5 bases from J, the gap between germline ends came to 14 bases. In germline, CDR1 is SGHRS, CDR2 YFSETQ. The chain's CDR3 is CASSLVPETRETQYF. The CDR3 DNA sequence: TGCGCCAGCAGCTTGGTGCCAGAGACTAGGGAGACCCAGTACTTC.